These 21 T cell receptor beta chains were sequenced from one sample in a study of blood T cell repertoires in COVID-19. Assay: immunoSEQ multiplex PCR; the TCRdb copy retains only in-frame clones and omits some. The sample yields 150,000 to 200,000 clones, around 79% seen once. The sample consisted of peripheral blood. Receptors originate from a woman aged 40 to 50 with COVID-19, enrolled during active disease.

The rearrangement links TRBV7-6 to TRBJ2-7; D is possibly TRBD1 (6 bases). The germline CDR1 and CDR2 sequences are SGHVS and FNYEAQ. Trimming removed 2 bases from V and 6 bases from J, with 14 bases in between. This CDR3 has 14 residues. CDR3 coding DNA: TGTGCCAGCAGCTTATTTCAGGGGACCGGCGAGCAGTACTTC. Encoded protein: CASSLFQGTGEQYF.

The chain uses TRBV7-8 and TRBJ1-5, with 10 bases matching TRBD1. Germline CDR1 SGHVS, CDR2 FQNEAQ. The length of the CDR3 is 16 residues. The trim removed 5 bases at V and 1 base at J, leaving 5 bases unmatched. CDR3 sequence reads: CASSLTGGRSNQPQHF. The CDR3 DNA sequence: TGTGCCAGCAGCCTGACAGGGGGCCGGAGCAATCAGCCCCAGCATTTT.

This clone occurred a few times. CDR3 protein: CAWTLPGSSYNSPLHF. The CDR3 nucleotides are TGTGCCTGGACCCTCCCGGGGAGCTCCTATAATTCACCCCTCCACTTT. This chain links TRBV30 with TRBJ1-6; the D is unclear. This CDR3 has 16 amino acids. Trimming shortened V by 4 bases and J by 0 bases, and 13 bases separated the two germline ends. The germline gives CDR1 GTSNPN, CDR2 SVGIG (reference sequence).

V is TRBV6-5 and J is TRBJ2-7, with 7 bases aligning to TRBD1. This CDR3 region has 13 residues. Germline V lookup: CDR1 MNHEY, CDR2 SVGAGI. Trimming took 5 bases from V and 5 from J; bases not matched to a gene: 6. The CDR3 sequence is CASSRTGTHEQYF. CDR3 DNA sequence: TGTGCCAGCAGTAGGACAGGTACCCACGAGCAGTACTTC.

This sequence joins TRBV21-1 and TRBJ1-5. TRBV21-1 is deemed a pseudogene. This CDR3 has 12 amino acids. CDR3 loop: CASSKAGKPQHF. The CDR3 DNA is TGTGCCAGCAGCAAAGCCGGTAAGCCCCAGCATTTT.

The genes are TRBV4-3 and TRBJ2-7, with D possibly being TRBD1 (5 bases). Trimming took 1 base from V and 4 from J, leaving 14 bases between them. Germline assignment: CDR1 LGHNA and CDR2 YSLEER. The CDR3 spans 15 residues. The CDR3 DNA follows: TGCGCCAGCAGCCAAGGCTCGCCAGGGCCTTACGAGCAGTACTTC. It translates to CASSQGSPGPYEQYF.

This sequence joins TRBV6-5 and TRBJ2-7; D may be TRBD2 (5 bases). The CDR3 contains 14 residues. The germline V gene has CDR1 MNHEY and CDR2 SVGAGI. Between the trimmed V and J ends, which lost 7 bases and 9 bases, there was a span of 22 bases. In DNA, the CDR3 is TGTGCCAGCACCTACGGATGGGCCCCAGGAGGGCAGTACTTC. Translation gives CASTYGWAPGGQYF.

V and J are TRBV7-2 and TRBJ2-7; no clear D. Germline V gives CDR1 SGHTA, CDR2 FQGNSA. The CDR3 loop spans 12 amino acids. Trimming took 5 bases from V and 3 from J, leaving 8 bases between them. CDR3 coding DNA: TGTGCCAGCAGCCCTACAGTCTACGAGCAGTACTTC. It codes for CASSPTVYEQYF.

The chain uses TRBV4-1 and TRBJ2-5; D is possibly TRBD2 (7 bases). CDR1 and CDR2 from the germline V gene are MGHRA and YSYEKL. The CDR3 totals 16 residues. V lost 2 bases to trimming and J lost 2 bases, with 15 bases between them. Written as DNA, the CDR3 is TGCGCCAGCAGCCAAAACCCGGGGGGCCAACAAGAGACCCAGTACTTC. Its protein product is CASSQNPGGQQETQYF.

The chain employs TRBV27 and TRBJ2-2, with D possibly being TRBD2 (7 bases). CDR1 is MNHEY, CDR2 SMNVEV, per germline (reference sequence). The CDR3 runs to 17 residues. The germline V and J ends were trimmed by 3 bases and 5 bases, with 19 bases remaining between them. CDR3 protein: CASSFRLGGGGTGELFF. The CDR3 region has the DNA TGTGCCAGCAGTTTCCGATTAGGGGGGGGCGGTACCGGGGAGCTGTTTTTT.

CDR3 region: CASSYSRQYEQYF. The CDR3 DNA reads as TGTGCCAGCAGTTACTCGAGACAGTACGAGCAGTACTTC. The chain recombines TRBV6-5 with TRBJ2-7; TRBD1 is a possible D gene (5 bases). Germline V gives CDR1 MNHEY, CDR2 SVGAGI. Trimming stripped 0 bases from V and 4 bases from J, with 7 bases between. The CDR3 is 13 residues long.

J is TRBJ1-1 and V is TRBV5-4; 7 bases agree with TRBD1. The germline gives CDR1 SGHNT, CDR2 YYREEE (reference sequence). This CDR3 region has 14 residues. V shed 0 bases and J 5 bases; nucleotides not matched to a gene: 4. The chain's CDR3 is CASSLGGGLTEAFF. The CDR3 DNA is TGTGCCAGCAGCTTGGGAGGGGGCTTAACTGAAGCTTTCTTT.

V usage is TRBV6-5 and J usage is TRBJ1-1; D is possibly TRBD1 (6 bases). Germline CDR1 reads MNHEY; CDR2 reads SVGAGI. CDR3 length equals 12 residues. Trimming removed 6 bases at V and 11 bases at J, with 16 bases between. The CDR3 is CASSGLTGWAFF. The DNA for the CDR3 is TGTGCCAGCAGCGGACTTACAGGGTGGGCTTTCTTT.

The J gene is TRBJ2-2, the V gene TRBV10-3; D perhaps matches TRBD2 (6 bases). CDR1 and CDR2 (germline): ENHRY, SYGVKD. This CDR3 spans 15 amino acids. The V and J ends lost 3 bases and 0 bases respectively, with 8 bases between them. The CDR3 DNA reads as TGTGCCATCAGTGACCCGGGGGCGAACACCGGGGAGCTGTTTTTT. Residues: CAISDPGANTGELFF.

The chain links TRBV5-1 to TRBJ2-5; the match to TRBD2 covers 8 bases. J lost 5 bases, V lost 2 bases, and 8 bases had no gene match. Germline V gene data show CDR1 as SGHRS and CDR2 as YFSETQ. This CDR3 is built from 15 residues. As DNA, the CDR3 is TGCGCCAGCAGCTTTTTAGCGGGAAAGAGGGAGACCCAGTACTTC. Protein product: CASSFLAGKRETQYF.

In DNA, the CDR3 is TGTGCCTGGGCGACAGGGGGCGACAATCAGCCCCAGCATTTT. This gives the protein CAWATGGDNQPQHF. The rearrangement links TRBV30 to TRBJ1-5; TRBD1 agrees at 10 bases. This CDR3 is built from 14 residues. Germline V lookup: CDR1 GTSNPN, CDR2 SVGIG (reference sequence). The V and J ends lost 5 bases and 3 bases, in that order; junction bases with no gene match: 4.

This clone was counted only a few times. The same CDR3 arises from other DNA sequences in this sample as well. This chain joins TRBV20-1 and TRBJ2-7, with D perhaps TRBD2 (5 bases). The germline V and J ends were trimmed by 5 bases and 5 bases, with 10 bases remaining between them. The CDR3 is 11 amino acids. Germline lookup yields CDR1 DFQATT and CDR2 SNEGSKA (reference sequence). Written as DNA, the CDR3 is TGCAGTGCTTCAAGCGGCCACGAGCAGTACTTC. Amino acid sequence: CSASSGHEQYF.

The J gene is TRBJ1-1, the V gene TRBV13; unclear D gene. Deletions cut 3 bases from V and 0 bases from J, with 5 bases between. CDR1 is PRHDT and CDR2 is FYEKMQ in the germline V gene (reference sequence). CDR3 size: 13 residues. The CDR3 protein is CASSFGMNTEAFF. CDR3 in DNA: TGTGCCAGCAGCTTTGGCATGAACACTGAAGCTTTCTTT.

The chain combines TRBV2 with TRBJ2-3; TRBD2 matches at 13 bases. Germline CDR1 is SNHLY and CDR2 is FYNNEI. Trimming cost V 3 bases and J 0 bases; bases outside gene matches: 6. The CDR3 runs 18 residues. The CDR3 DNA is TGTGCCAGCAGTGACGGGACTAGCGGGATGGGGAGCACAGATACGCAGTATTTT. Translated: CASSDGTSGMGSTDTQYF.

The table lists this clone with a count of one. This chain joins TRBV14 and TRBJ2-4, with 9 bases fitting TRBD1. This CDR3 is 21 amino acids long. CDR1 is SGHDN, CDR2 FVKESK, per germline. After removal of 5 bases from V and 1 base from J, the junction contained 21 bases not matched to a gene. CDR3 sequence (DNA): TGTGCCAGCAGCTCCGGGACAGGGTCATTGAGTTTAGTATCGGCCAAAAACATTCAGTACTTC. Translating gives CASSSGTGSLSLVSAKNIQYF. The complete variable domain, with remaining parts taken from reference TRBV14 and TRBJ2-4, reads EAGVTQFPSHSVIEKGQTVTLRCDPISGHDNLYWYRRVMGKEIKFLLHFVKESKQDESGMPNNRFLAERTGGTYSTLKVQPAELEDSGVYFCASSSGTGSLSLVSAKNIQYFGAGTRLSVL.

This clone was recorded a few times. The chain employs TRBV5-4 and TRBJ2-7; D is ambiguous. Per the germline V gene, CDR1 is SGHNT and CDR2 is YYREEE (reference sequence). The V end lost 0 bases, the J end lost 2 bases, and 9 bases lay between the germline ends. This CDR3 has 14 amino acids. As DNA, the CDR3 is TGTGCCAGCAGCTTGGGCGGAGAGGCCTACGAGCAGTACTTC. Protein sequence: CASSLGGEAYEQYF.